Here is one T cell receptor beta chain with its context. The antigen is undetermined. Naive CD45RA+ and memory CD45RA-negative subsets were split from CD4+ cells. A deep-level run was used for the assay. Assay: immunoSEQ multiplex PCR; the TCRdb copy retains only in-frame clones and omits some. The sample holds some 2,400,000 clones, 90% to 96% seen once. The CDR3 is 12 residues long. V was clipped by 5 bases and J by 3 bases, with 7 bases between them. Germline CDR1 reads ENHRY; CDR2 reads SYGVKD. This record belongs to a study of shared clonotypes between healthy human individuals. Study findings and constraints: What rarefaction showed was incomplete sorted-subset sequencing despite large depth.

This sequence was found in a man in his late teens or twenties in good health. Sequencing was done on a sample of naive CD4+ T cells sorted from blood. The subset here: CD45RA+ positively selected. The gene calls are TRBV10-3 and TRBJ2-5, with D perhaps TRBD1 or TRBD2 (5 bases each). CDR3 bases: TGTGCCATCAGTAGAGGGGAAGAGACCCAGTACTTC. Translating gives CAISRGEETQYF.